The T cell receptor (beta chain) described here comes from a study of blood T cell repertoires in COVID-19 (dated by TCRdb to the early 2020s). Regarding the research as a whole: Samples from collaborators originated in the United States, Italy and Spain and spanned both the acute and convalescent phases of COVID-19. The material from the prospective study consisted of cDNA or gDNA derived from T cells, B-cell-depleted T cells, or PBMCs. The dataset comprised deeply sampled blood TCRbeta repertoires from subjects exposed to, actively infected with, or recovered from COVID-19. The repertoires were released in a freely available public database intended as a resource for research on the immune response to SARS-CoV-2. Samples were obtained from the ongoing ImmuneRACE study (first 160 participants) and from some 1,300 subjects provided by 6 global collaborators. The sample metadata nearly always contained a de-identified subject ID, COVID-19 status, age in years and sex. HLA class I and class II types, where available, came from metadata supplied by the sample provider rather than from assay-based typing. Study-level results and caveats: Clinical and demographic metadata were provided uncurated, with the amount varying by source and participant.

Each collaborating institution followed its own protocols to collect whole blood in K2EDTA tubes. For TCRbeta analysis, collaborators shipped samples as frozen whole blood, isolated PBMCs, or DNA extracted from either of those sample types. Turning to this clone: The antigen it binds to is not known. The sample holds no much larger clone one base away, and base qualities are not on file.

TCRbeta CDR3 regions were amplified from genomic DNA using the immunoSEQ Assay, a bias-controlled multiplex PCR. The authors' analysis ran thus. Nucleated cell counts per sample were estimated from amplification of reference gene primers within the assay. To quantify the absolute abundance of each unique TCRbeta CDR3 rearrangement, sequence reads were collapsed and filtered. For each sample, productive Simpson clonality was calculated by taking the square root of Simpson's diversity index across productive rearrangements. In TCRdb, the immuneACCESS table is reduced to in-frame sequences with V and J assigned. These tables do not hold every clone; where another copy was compared, an unresolved V gene accounts for under half, and the others remain unexplained. Clone size and V and J calls were adopted from that table, with D and trimming inferred from the DNA. This sample has about 150,000 clones in its table, and about 80% of those were observed once. The ten largest clonotypes hold over 25% of the sample.

The CDR3 sequence holds 15 residues, the cysteine and phenylalanine included. The read is trimmed to its CDR3 DNA, 45 bases read in frame from base 1. From a lookup of the germline V gene, CDR1 and CDR2 are SNHLY and FYNNEI. Cut back by 7 bases and 5 bases, the V and J ends lie 20 bases apart. The rearrangement joined TRBV2 to TRBJ1-1, with TRBD1 perhaps the D gene, on 6 matching bases. This TCR derives from a woman aged 60-75 years with acute or convalescent COVID-19. Sequencing was carried out using peripheral blood. This receptor carries the CDR3 CASTGFQGTGTEAFF. The nucleotides read TGTGCCAGCACTGGGTTCCAGGGGACGGGGACTGAAGCTTTCTTT.